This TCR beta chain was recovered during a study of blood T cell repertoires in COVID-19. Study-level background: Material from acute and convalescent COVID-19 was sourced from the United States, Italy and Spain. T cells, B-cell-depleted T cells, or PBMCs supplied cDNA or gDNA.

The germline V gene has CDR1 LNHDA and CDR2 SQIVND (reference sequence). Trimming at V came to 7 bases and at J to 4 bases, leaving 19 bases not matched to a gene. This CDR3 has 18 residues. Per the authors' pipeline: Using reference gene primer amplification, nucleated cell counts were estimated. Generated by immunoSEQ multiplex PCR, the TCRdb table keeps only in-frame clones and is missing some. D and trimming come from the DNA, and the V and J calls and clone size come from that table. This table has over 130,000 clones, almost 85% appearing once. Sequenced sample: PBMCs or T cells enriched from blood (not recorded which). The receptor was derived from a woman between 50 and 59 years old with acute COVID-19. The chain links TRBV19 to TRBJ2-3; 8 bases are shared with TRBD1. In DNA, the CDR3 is TGTGCCAGTACCACCCGGGGCAGGGGGCGCGACGGCGCAGATACGCAGTATTTT. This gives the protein CASTTRGRGRDGADTQYF.